The rows below give T cell receptor beta chains drawn from one sample of a study of blood T cell repertoires in COVID-19. Sequenced by immunoSEQ multiplex PCR; TCRdb stores in-frame clones only, minus some. Of 200,000 to 250,000 clones listed, approximately 78% were seen once; the top ten hold 8.2%. Sequenced material: peripheral blood. Receptors were obtained from a woman aged 80 or over with COVID-19, enrolled during active disease. Each CDR3 is given with its conserved first and last residue. D genes are given only for firm matches. Some rows mark clone size as missing; the rest say once, few, many or name a class of expanded clone.

TRBV2	NA	TRBJ2-7	12	NA	TGTGCCAGCAGTTCGGACAGCTACGAGCAGTACTTC	CASSSDSYEQYF
TRBV29-1	NA	TRBJ1-2	13	few	TGCAGCGCCCTCGGGACAAAGGGCGATGGCTACACCTTC	CSALGTKGDGYTF
TRBV10-3	TRBD1	TRBJ1-1	15	NA	TGTGCCATCAGTGGACTCCGGGACAGGGGCACTGAAGCTTTCTTT	CAISGLRDRGTEAFF
TRBV19	TRBD1	TRBJ2-2	15	NA	TGTGCCTGTGGGGACAGGGCTCTAAACACCGGGGAGCTGTTTTTT	CACGDRALNTGELFF
TRBV2	NA	TRBJ1-6	16	few	TGTGCCAGCAGTGGACACGGGAGCTCCTATAATTCACCCCTCCACTTT	CASSGHGSSYNSPLHF
TRBV15	NA	TRBJ1-1	14	NA	TGTGCCACCAGCTTTGAGGCAGGGAGGACTGAAGCTTTCTTT	CATSFEAGRTEAFF
TRBV6-2/TRBV6-3	NA	TRBJ2-2	13	NA	TGTGCCAGCAGTTCGGGGGACACCGGGGAGCTGTTTTTT	CASSSGDTGELFF
TRBV7-3	TRBD2	TRBJ2-7	13	NA	TGTGCCAGCAGCTTAATCGGGAGGGGCGAGCAGTACTTC	CASSLIGRGEQYF
TRBV7-8	TRBD1	TRBJ2-5	15	NA	TGTGCCAGCAGCTCCCGACAGGGGGCGCAGGAGACCCAGTACTTC	CASSSRQGAQETQYF
TRBV2	TRBD2	TRBJ2-7	14	NA	TGTGCCAGCAGTGGGACTAGCGGCCTTACGGAGCAGTACTTC	CASSGTSGLTEQYF
TRBV5-1	NA	TRBJ1-4	16	NA	TGCGCCAGCAGCCCCGGAGGGGGGGCGACTAATGAAAAACTGTTTTTT	CASSPGGGATNEKLFF
TRBV5-1	NA	TRBJ1-2	15	NA	TGCGCCAGCAGCTTGACAGCGGGAGCTAACTATGGCTACACCTTC	CASSLTAGANYGYTF
TRBV10-3	NA	TRBJ1-1	14	NA	TGTGCCATCAGTGAGAGGACAGCCAACACTGAAGCTTTCTTT	CAISERTANTEAFF
TRBV11-2	NA	TRBJ2-2	18	NA	TGTGCCAGCAGCTTAGATGAAAACAGGGCGTTCGACACCGGGGAGCTGTTTTTT	CASSLDENRAFDTGELFF
TRBV19	NA	TRBJ1-2	15	NA	TGTGCCAGTACCCCCCAGGGATTGAAAGACTATGGCTACACCTTC	CASTPQGLKDYGYTF
TRBV7-9	TRBD2	TRBJ2-7	14	NA	TGTGCCAGCAGCTTAGCGGGAGGGCCCGACGAGCAGTACTTC	CASSLAGGPDEQYF
TRBV7-3	NA	TRBJ1-1	11	NA	TGTGCCAGCAGCTCGGGGAGGGAAGCTTTCTTT	CASSSGREAFF
TRBV5-1	TRBD1	TRBJ1-2	14	few	TGCGCCAGCAGCTCCACAGGGGGCTCGTTGGGCTACACCTTC	CASSSTGGSLGYTF
TRBV30	NA	TRBJ1-1	11	once	TGTGCCTGGAGTGTTCGAGGTGGCGCTCTCTTT	CAWSVRGGALF
TRBV4-3	TRBD1	TRBJ1-5	17	NA	TGCGCCAGCAGCCAAGAAGCCAGGGGGCGAGGCAATCAGCCCCAGCATTTT	CASSQEARGRGNQPQHF
TRBV2	TRBD1	TRBJ2-7	15	NA	TGTGCCAGCAGCCGAGACAGGGGAAGAGGCTACGAGCAGTACTTC	CASSRDRGRGYEQYF
TRBV28	NA	TRBJ1-3	14	NA	TGTGCCAGCAAGGAGGGGAGCTCTGGAAACACCATATATTTT	CASKEGSSGNTIYF
TRBV5-5	NA	TRBJ1-1	12	NA	TGTGCCAGCATCGAAGTGAGTGGTAAAGCTTTCTTT	CASIEVSGKAFF
TRBV5-8	NA	TRBJ1-2	16	NA	TGTGCCAGCAGCTTGAGAACCCAGGGGAGAGACTATGGCTACACCTTC	CASSLRTQGRDYGYTF
TRBV5-4	TRBD2	TRBJ2-1	14	NA	TGTGCCACCGCGGGGAGCGGGAGGGTCAATGAGCAGTTCTTC	CATAGSGRVNEQFF
TRBV10-3	NA	TRBJ1-2	15	NA	TGTGCCATCAGTGAGTCTGTGACAGCCGCCTATGGCTACACCTTC	CAISESVTAAYGYTF
TRBV18	NA	TRBJ1-1	15	NA	TGTGCCAGCTCACAGACAGGAGGATTGAACACTGAAGCTTTCTTT	CASSQTGGLNTEAFF
TRBV29-1	NA	TRBJ1-1	13	NA	TGCAGCGAGAGGGGAATGGGGGCTCGAGAAGCTTTCTTT	CSERGMGAREAFF
TRBV12-5	NA	TRBJ2-7	13	NA	TGTGCTAGTGGTTTACAGGACACCTACGAGCAGTACTTC	CASGLQDTYEQYF
TRBV5-1	NA	TRBJ1-2	13	once	TGCGCCAGCAGCTTAGGGGGTAACTATGGCTACACCTTC	CASSLGGNYGYTF
TRBV18	TRBD1	TRBJ1-2	13	few	TGTGCCAGCTCACGGGGACAGGGGGAAGGCTACACCTTC	CASSRGQGEGYTF
TRBV19	TRBD1	TRBJ1-5	15	NA	TGTGCCAGTAGTATAGCCGGGACAGGGGGCTTGTGGGCGCATTTT	CASSIAGTGGLWAHF
TRBV4-3	TRBD1	TRBJ2-1	16	NA	TGCGCCAGCAGCCAAAATATAGCAGGGGGCCAATCTGAGCAGTTCTTC	CASSQNIAGGQSEQFF
TRBV7-8	NA	TRBJ1-2	15	NA	TGTGCCAGCAGCTTAGGACAGACAGTCGGGTGGGGCTACACCTTC	CASSLGQTVGWGYTF
TRBV6-5	NA	TRBJ1-2	15	NA	TGTGCCAGCAGTAGGGTACAGGTGGGGGGCTATGGCTACACCTTC	CASSRVQVGGYGYTF
TRBV28	NA	TRBJ1-5	14	NA	TGTGCCAGCTTAGGGGGTATTAGCAATCAGCCCCAGCATTTT	CASLGGISNQPQHF
TRBV30	NA	TRBJ2-1	11	NA	TGTGCCTGGAGTGAAGGAGGAGAGCAGTTCTTC	CAWSEGGEQFF
TRBV6-2/TRBV6-3	NA	TRBJ1-1	16	NA	TGTGCCAGCAGCCCTTCCAGAACAGGGCTAAGCACTGAAGCTTTCTTT	CASSPSRTGLSTEAFF
TRBV28	NA	TRBJ2-2	14	NA	TGTGCCAGCAGTTTAGACTCCGTCGCCGGGGAGCTGTTTTTT	CASSLDSVAGELFF
TRBV12-3/TRBV12-4	NA	TRBJ1-2	13	once	TGTGCCAGCACCTCTTACCGGGGAGGTGGCTACACCTTC	CASTSYRGGGYTF
TRBV30	NA	TRBJ1-5	14	NA	TGTGCCTGGAGTGTACAGGGCGGCAATCAGCCCCAGCATTTT	CAWSVQGGNQPQHF
TRBV7-9	NA	TRBJ2-1	15	NA	TGTGCCAGCAGCTATCGACTGCCCTCTGGAAATGAGCAGTTCTTC	CASSYRLPSGNEQFF
TRBV6-5	NA	TRBJ2-2	13	NA	TGTGCCAGCAGTCCGGGACTCCTCCGGGAGCTGTTTTTT	CASSPGLLRELFF
TRBV4-1	TRBD1	TRBJ1-2	16	NA	TGCGCCAGCAGCCAAGGACAGGGGGCGCTGGGCTATGGCTACACCTTC	CASSQGQGALGYGYTF